A selection of T cell receptor beta chains follows, all from one sample in a study of blood T cell repertoires in COVID-19. Method: immunoSEQ multiplex PCR; TCRdb's copy keeps in-frame clones and lacks some. The sample holds around 120,000 clones, about 83% seen once. The sample comprised peripheral blood. The source of these receptors is a man aged 80 or over with active or convalescent COVID-19. Each CDR3 is given with its conserved first and last residue. Each record gives: J gene, V gene, clone size, D gene, CDR3 protein, CDR3 DNA. The D gene is left open where the match is weak. Expanded clones get a size class; other rows say once, few or many, or leave the size out.

J: TRBJ2-7; V: TRBV7-2; size: NA; D: NA; CDR3: CASSLGSGPSYEQYF; DNA: TGTGCCAGCAGCTTAGGAAGCGGGCCATCCTACGAGCAGTACTTC
J: TRBJ2-1; V: TRBV27; size: NA; D: NA; CDR3: CASSLNSYNEQFF; DNA: TGTGCCAGCAGTTTAAACAGTTACAATGAGCAGTTCTTC
J: TRBJ2-7; V: TRBV7-9; size: few; D: TRBD2; CDR3: CASSSTSGDEQYF; DNA: TGTGCCAGCAGCTCGACTAGCGGGGACGAGCAGTACTTC
J: TRBJ2-7; V: TRBV4-2; size: NA; D: TRBD1; CDR3: CASSQDDRASSYEQYF; DNA: TGTGCCAGCAGCCAAGACGACAGGGCGAGCTCCTACGAGCAGTACTTC
J: TRBJ1-6; V: TRBV7-9; size: NA; D: NA; CDR3: CASSSTIANSPLHF; DNA: TGTGCCAGCAGCTCAACCATTGCGAATTCACCCCTCCACTTT
J: TRBJ1-4; V: TRBV4-1; size: few; D: NA; CDR3: CASSPRVTNEKLFF; DNA: TGCGCCAGCAGCCCGAGGGTGACTAATGAAAAACTGTTTTTT
J: TRBJ2-2; V: TRBV7-3; size: NA; D: NA; CDR3: CASSQLTGTGELFF; DNA: TGTGCCAGCAGCCAGCTCACGGGTACCGGGGAGCTGTTTTTT
J: TRBJ2-2; V: TRBV9; size: NA; D: TRBD2; CDR3: CASSREAAGIVTGELFF; DNA: TGTGCCAGCAGCCGGGAGGCTGCAGGGATCGTAACCGGGGAGCTGTTTTTT
J: TRBJ2-1; V: TRBV5-1; size: NA; D: NA; CDR3: CASGIGGPNEQFF; DNA: TGCGCCAGCGGCATCGGGGGGCCGAATGAGCAGTTCTTC
J: TRBJ1-4; V: TRBV2; size: NA; D: TRBD1; CDR3: CASSVTGGAATNEKLFF; DNA: TGTGCCAGCAGTGTTACAGGGGGTGCAGCAACTAATGAAAAACTGTTTTTT
J: TRBJ1-2; V: TRBV5-4; size: NA; D: NA; CDR3: CASSSKTGYHGYTF; DNA: TGTGCCAGCAGCTCCAAAACAGGGTACCATGGCTACACCTTC
J: TRBJ1-2; V: TRBV7-9; size: NA; D: NA; CDR3: CASSSLGWSRPGSYTF; DNA: TGTGCCAGCAGCTCTTTGGGTTGGAGTCGCCCCGGGAGCTACACCTTC